These 13 T cell receptor beta chains were all obtained from the same sample, sequenced in a study of CD8 T cells in Susac syndrome. RNA totalling 0.5 to 1 ug underwent reverse transcription with random hexamers. TCRdb independently ran MiXCR on the immunoSEQ multiplex PCR reads; one entry per CDR3 protein. The sample shows roughly 50,000 distinct CDR3 sequences, 80% to 95% of them seen only once. The sequencing input was CD8+ T cells from PBMCs. The receptors come from a human donor in good health.

Here the CDR3 reads CASSSPGLAGYTDTQYF. CDR3 sequence (DNA): TGTGCCAGCAGTTCACCTGGACTAGCGGGATACACAGATACGCAGTATTTT. The chain employs TRBV6-5 and TRBJ2-3; 12 nucleotides align to TRBD2. CDR1 MNHEY and CDR2 SVGAGI come from the germline V gene. The CDR3 covers 17 residues. After removal of 4 bases from V and 2 bases from J, the junction contained 7 bases not matched to a gene.

V and J are TRBV19 and TRBJ2-5, with TRBD2 as a possible D gene (5 bases). Germline V gene lookup returns CDR1 LNHDA and CDR2 SQIVND (reference sequence). The CDR3 totals 10 residues. Trimming took off 10 bases at V and 5 bases at J, with 8 bases between the two ends. The CDR3 DNA follows: TGTGCCACCCTAGCCGAGACCCAGTACTTC. Amino acids: CATLAETQYF. Full variable domain (missing parts from reference TRBV19 and TRBJ2-5): DGGITQSPKYLFRKEGQNVTLSCEQNLNHDAMYWYRQDPGQGLRLIYYSQIVNDFQKGDIAEGYSVSREKKESFPLTVTSAQKNPTAFYLCATLAETQYFGPGTRLLVL.

The chain recombines TRBV9 with TRBJ2-7; tentative D call: TRBD1 (6 bases). Germline V lookup: CDR1 SGDLS, CDR2 YYNGEE. This CDR3 region has 14 residues. Trimming cost V 0 bases and J 3 bases, with 10 bases left between them. CDR3 in amino acids: CASSVGTDYYEQYF. For the CDR3, the DNA is TGTGCCAGCAGCGTAGGGACAGATTACTACGAGCAGTACTTC.

A word on this clonotype: One end of the junction fails to match germline, which may point to a read error. This rearrangement joins TRBV4-1 to TRBJ2-2; a weak D match, TRBD2 (5 bases). The V gene's germline CDR1 is MGHRA and CDR2 YSYEKL. The CDR3 has 12 residues. CDR3 coding DNA: TGCGCCAGCAGCCAGGGCACCGGGAAGCTGTTTTTT. This sequence encodes CASSQGTGKLFF.

This chain links TRBV27 with TRBJ2-7; the match to TRBD2 covers 10 bases. The trim removed 2 bases at V and 4 bases at J, leaving 5 bases unmatched. CDR3 length equals 15 residues. Germline V lookup: CDR1 MNHEY, CDR2 SMNVEV (reference sequence). This CDR3 is CASSLAGLAPYEQYF. CDR3 nucleotide sequence: TGTGCCAGCAGTTTAGCGGGACTAGCGCCATACGAGCAGTACTTC.

V is TRBV19 and J is TRBJ2-2; either TRBD1 or TRBD2 may fit D (6 bases each). CDR3 size: 17 residues. CDR1 is LNHDA and CDR2 is SQIVND in the germline V gene (reference sequence). Trimming stripped 5 bases from V and 4 bases from J, with 20 bases between. The CDR3 loop reads CASSASGTFRGTGELFF. CDR3 coding DNA: TGTGCCAGTAGTGCCTCCGGGACTTTCAGGGGCACCGGGGAGCTGTTTTTT.

The chain recombines TRBV29-1 with TRBJ1-2, with unresolved D. Germline CDR1 reads SQVTM; CDR2 reads ANQGSEA. Trimming left V 3 bases short and J 4 bases short, with 12 bases between. The CDR3 contains 13 residues. The CDR3 DNA follows: TGCAGCGTTGATTGGGCAGCGAGCTATGGCTACACCTTC. Translation: CSVDWAASYGYTF. Full variable domain (missing parts from reference TRBV29-1 and TRBJ1-2): SAVISQKPSRDICQRGTSLTIQCQVDSQVTMMFWYRQQPGQSLTLIATANQGSEATYESGFVIDKFPISRPNLTFSTLTVSNMSPEDSSIYLCSVDWAASYGYTFGSGTRLTVV.

The J gene is TRBJ2-1, the V gene TRBV13, with TRBD2 matching 8 bases. V shed 5 bases and J 7 bases; nucleotides not matched to a gene: 13. CDR1 is PRHDT, CDR2 FYEKMQ, per germline (reference sequence). CDR3 length equals 16 residues. The CDR3 loop is CASSTRFSGEGNEQFF. CDR3 DNA: TGTGCCAGCAGCACCCGCTTTAGCGGGGAAGGTAATGAGCAGTTCTTC.

This clonotype was seen a single time. The V gene is TRBV13, the J gene TRBJ2-7, with 10 nucleotides matching TRBD1. V lost 1 base and J lost 5; bases outside the gene matches: 8. Germline loops: CDR1 PRHDT, CDR2 FYEKMQ (reference sequence). This CDR3 is 16 amino acids long. The CDR3 protein is CASSLEGGQGSDEQYF. CDR3 sequence (DNA): TGTGCCAGCAGCTTAGAGGGGGGACAGGGGTCGGACGAGCAGTACTTC.

The chain joins TRBV4-2 to TRBJ2-1; the D is unclear. The CDR3 sequence is 16 residues long. V lost 2 bases, J lost 0 bases, and 11 bases lay in between. The germline CDR1 and CDR2 sequences are LGHNA and YNFKEQ. The CDR3 sequence is CASSQLAESSYNEQFF. DNA of the CDR3: TGTGCCAGCAGCCAATTAGCCGAGAGCTCCTACAATGAGCAGTTCTTC.

This chain uses TRBV28 with TRBJ2-5, with 8 bases identical to TRBD2. This CDR3 spans 15 amino acids. Germline-derived CDR1 and CDR2 are MDHEN and SYDVKM. V was clipped by 7 bases and J by 1 base; unmatched bases: 8. In DNA form, the CDR3 reads TGTGCCAGCACCTATAGCGGGACAACCCAAGAGACCCAGTACTTC. As protein: CASTYSGTTQETQYF.

This sequence joins TRBV28 and TRBJ2-3, with 7 bases matching TRBD1. V lost 3 bases and J lost 3; bases outside the gene matches: 9. Looked up from germline, CDR1 is MDHEN and CDR2 is SYDVKM. This CDR3 is 16 amino acids long. The CDR3: CASSFGMAGGTDTQYF. The CDR3, as DNA: TGTGCCAGCAGTTTCGGAATGGCAGGGGGAACAGATACGCAGTATTTT.

The chain joins TRBV29-1 to TRBJ1-2; no definite D call. The germline V gene has CDR1 SQVTM and CDR2 ANQGSEA. This CDR3 has 14 amino acids. V was clipped by 7 bases and J by 2 bases, with 17 bases between them. CDR3 residues: CSAGSDGRNYGYTF. The CDR3 nucleotides are TGCAGCGCGGGAAGCGACGGGCGGAACTATGGCTACACCTTC.